This T cell receptor (beta chain) is drawn from a study of CXCR3-negative and CXCR3-positive naive CD8 T cells. As to this clonotype: The antigen is undetermined.

Whole-study results and caveats: When CXCR3-positive naive cells were set against CXCR3-negative naive cells, the former had more hydrophobic TRB CDR3s.

The CDR3 is made up of 14 amino acids. Germline CDR1 MDHEN, CDR2 SYDVKM. 5' RACE with UMI labels generated the TRB cDNA libraries. For each CDR3 protein, TCRdb gives one entry from its re-call of the 5' RACE reads, without DNA. In all, the sample yields 43,000 or so distinct CDR3 sequences. V usage is TRBV28 and J usage is TRBJ2-1; TCRdb picks TRBD1, but there is no DNA to check that call. The clonotype originates from a human donor in good health. Some clones in this sample may be carry-over from other donors' samples. The sample consisted of naive CXCR3- CD8+ T cells from blood. Indicated subset: CD45RO-CCR7+CD27+CD95- naive CD8+ T cells lacking CXCR3 (TNR3-). CDR3 amino acids: CASSLTGTGSGQFF.